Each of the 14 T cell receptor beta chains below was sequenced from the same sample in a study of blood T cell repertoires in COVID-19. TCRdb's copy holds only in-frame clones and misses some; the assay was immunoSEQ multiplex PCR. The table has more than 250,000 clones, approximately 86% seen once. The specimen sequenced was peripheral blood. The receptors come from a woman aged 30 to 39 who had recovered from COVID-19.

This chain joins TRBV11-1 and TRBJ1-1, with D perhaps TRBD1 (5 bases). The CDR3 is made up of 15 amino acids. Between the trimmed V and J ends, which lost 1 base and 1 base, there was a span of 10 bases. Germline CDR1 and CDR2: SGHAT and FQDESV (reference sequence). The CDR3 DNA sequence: TGTGCCAGCAGCTTAGAGGGCAGGGCGAACACTGAAGCTTTCTTT. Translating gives CASSLEGRANTEAFF.

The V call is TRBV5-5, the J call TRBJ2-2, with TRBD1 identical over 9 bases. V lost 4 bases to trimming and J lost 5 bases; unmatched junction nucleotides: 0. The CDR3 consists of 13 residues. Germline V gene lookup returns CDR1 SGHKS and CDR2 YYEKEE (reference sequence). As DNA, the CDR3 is TGTGCCAGCAGCGGACAGGGGACCGGGGAGCTGTTTTTT. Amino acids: CASSGQGTGELFF.

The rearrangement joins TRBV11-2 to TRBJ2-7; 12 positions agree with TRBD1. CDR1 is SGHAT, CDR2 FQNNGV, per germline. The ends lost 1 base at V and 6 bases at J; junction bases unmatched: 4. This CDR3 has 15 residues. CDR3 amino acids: CASSLVWDRGPEQYF. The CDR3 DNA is TGTGCCAGCAGCTTAGTATGGGACAGGGGGCCCGAGCAGTACTTC.

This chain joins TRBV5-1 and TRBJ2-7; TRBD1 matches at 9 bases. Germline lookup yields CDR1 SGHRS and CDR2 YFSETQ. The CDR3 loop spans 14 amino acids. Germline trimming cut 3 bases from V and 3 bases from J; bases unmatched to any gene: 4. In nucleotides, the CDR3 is TGCGCCAGCAGCTCCCGGGACAGGGTCTACGAGCAGTACTTC. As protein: CASSSRDRVYEQYF.

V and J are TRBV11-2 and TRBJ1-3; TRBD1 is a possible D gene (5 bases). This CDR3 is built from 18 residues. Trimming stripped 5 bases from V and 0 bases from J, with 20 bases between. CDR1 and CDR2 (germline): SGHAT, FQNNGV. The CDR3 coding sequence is TGTGCCAGCAGCAGACCCCGCGGGGGTACAAACTCTGGAAACACCATATATTTT. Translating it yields CASSRPRGGTNSGNTIYF.

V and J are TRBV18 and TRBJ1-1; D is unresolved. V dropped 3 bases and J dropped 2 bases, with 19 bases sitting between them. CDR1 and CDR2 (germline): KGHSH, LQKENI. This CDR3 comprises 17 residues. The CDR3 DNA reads TGTGCCAGCTCACCGGTACCGGGAGCCTGGGCCAACACTGAAGCTTTCTTT. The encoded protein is CASSPVPGAWANTEAFF.

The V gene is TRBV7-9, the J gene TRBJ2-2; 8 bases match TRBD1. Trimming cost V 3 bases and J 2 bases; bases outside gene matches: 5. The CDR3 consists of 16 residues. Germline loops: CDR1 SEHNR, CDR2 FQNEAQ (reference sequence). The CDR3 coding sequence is TGTGCCAGCAGCTTGGCAGGGGGCCGAAACACCGGGGAGCTGTTTTTT. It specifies CASSLAGGRNTGELFF.

CDR3 nucleotides: TGTGCCAGCTCACCACCAGACTTGGCTAACGAGCAGTACTTC. It is translated as CASSPPDLANEQYF. The genes are TRBV18 and TRBJ2-7, with D uncertain. The germline V gene encodes CDR1 KGHSH and CDR2 LQKENI. This CDR3 spans 14 amino acids. V was clipped by 0 bases and J by 5 bases, with 11 bases between them.

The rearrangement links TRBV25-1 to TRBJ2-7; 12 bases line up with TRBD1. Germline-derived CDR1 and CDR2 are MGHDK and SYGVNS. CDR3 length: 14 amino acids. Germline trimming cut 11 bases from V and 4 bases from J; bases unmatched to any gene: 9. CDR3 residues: CAGSGTGGFYEQYF. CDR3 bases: TGTGCCGGCTCCGGGACAGGGGGCTTTTACGAGCAGTACTTC.

The CDR3 loop reads CASSTPGINYGYTF. CDR3 nucleotides: TGTGCCAGCAGTACCCCGGGGATTAACTATGGCTACACCTTC. The chain carries TRBV6-5 and TRBJ1-2; D remains ambiguous. Germline CDR1 reads MNHEY; CDR2 reads SVGAGI. The V gene lost 5 bases and the J gene lost 1 base, with 11 bases spanning the gap. The CDR3 length is 14 residues.

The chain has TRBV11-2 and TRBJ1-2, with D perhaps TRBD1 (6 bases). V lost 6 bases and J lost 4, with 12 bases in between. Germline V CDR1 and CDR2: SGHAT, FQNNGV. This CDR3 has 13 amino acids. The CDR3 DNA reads TGTGCCAGCAGAGAGGGGGGGGGCTATGGCTACACCTTC. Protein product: CASREGGGYGYTF.

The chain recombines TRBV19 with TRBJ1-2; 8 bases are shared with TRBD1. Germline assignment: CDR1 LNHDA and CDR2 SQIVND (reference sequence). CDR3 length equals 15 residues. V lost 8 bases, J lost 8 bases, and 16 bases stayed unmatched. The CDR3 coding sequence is TGTGCCAGTGGGGCGACAGGGGTTTGGCCTAGGGGCTACACCTTC. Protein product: CASGATGVWPRGYTF.

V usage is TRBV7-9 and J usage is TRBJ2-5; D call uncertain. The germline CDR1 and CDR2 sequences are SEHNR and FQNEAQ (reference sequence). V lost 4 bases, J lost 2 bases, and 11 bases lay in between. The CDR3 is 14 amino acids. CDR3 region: CASSSVPVQETQYF. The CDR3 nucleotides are TGTGCCAGCAGCTCGGTTCCTGTTCAAGAGACCCAGTACTTC.

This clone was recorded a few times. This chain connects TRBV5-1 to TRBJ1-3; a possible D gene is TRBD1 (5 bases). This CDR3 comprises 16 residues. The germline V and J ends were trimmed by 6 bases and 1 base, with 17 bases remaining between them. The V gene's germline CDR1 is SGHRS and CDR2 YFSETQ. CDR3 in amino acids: CASKGQGDLSGNTIYF. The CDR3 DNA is TGCGCCAGCAAGGGCCAGGGTGATTTGTCTGGAAACACCATATATTTT.